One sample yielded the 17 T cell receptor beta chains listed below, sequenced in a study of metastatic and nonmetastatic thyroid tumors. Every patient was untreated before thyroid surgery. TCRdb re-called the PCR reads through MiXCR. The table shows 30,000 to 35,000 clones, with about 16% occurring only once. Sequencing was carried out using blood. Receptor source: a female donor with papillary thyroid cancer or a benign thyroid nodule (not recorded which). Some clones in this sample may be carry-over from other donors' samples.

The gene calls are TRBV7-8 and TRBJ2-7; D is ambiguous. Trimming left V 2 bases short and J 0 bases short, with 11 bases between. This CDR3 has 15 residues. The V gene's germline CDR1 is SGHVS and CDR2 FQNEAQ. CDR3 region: CASSLLLQTSYEQYF. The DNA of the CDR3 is TGTGCCAGCAGCTTACTCCTTCAGACCTCCTACGAGCAGTACTTC.

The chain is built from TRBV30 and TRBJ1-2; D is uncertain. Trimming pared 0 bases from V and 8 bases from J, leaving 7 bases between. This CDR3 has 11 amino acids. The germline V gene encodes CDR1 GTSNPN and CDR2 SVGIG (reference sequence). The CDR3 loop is CAWSVRGGYTF. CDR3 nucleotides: TGTGCCTGGAGTGTACGAGGAGGCTACACCTTC.

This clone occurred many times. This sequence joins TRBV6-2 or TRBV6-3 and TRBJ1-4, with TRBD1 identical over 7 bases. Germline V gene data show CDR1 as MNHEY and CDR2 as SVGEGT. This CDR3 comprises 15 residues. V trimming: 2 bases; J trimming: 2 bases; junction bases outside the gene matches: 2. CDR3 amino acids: CASSYLQGTNEKLFF. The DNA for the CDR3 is TGTGCCAGCAGTTACCTACAGGGGACTAATGAAAAACTGTTTTTT.

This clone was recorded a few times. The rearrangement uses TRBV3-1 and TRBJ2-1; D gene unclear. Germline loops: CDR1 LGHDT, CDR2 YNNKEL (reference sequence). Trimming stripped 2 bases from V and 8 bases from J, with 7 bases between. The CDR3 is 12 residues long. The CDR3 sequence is CASSQQLYEQFF. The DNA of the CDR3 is TGTGCCAGCAGCCAACAGCTTTATGAGCAGTTCTTC.

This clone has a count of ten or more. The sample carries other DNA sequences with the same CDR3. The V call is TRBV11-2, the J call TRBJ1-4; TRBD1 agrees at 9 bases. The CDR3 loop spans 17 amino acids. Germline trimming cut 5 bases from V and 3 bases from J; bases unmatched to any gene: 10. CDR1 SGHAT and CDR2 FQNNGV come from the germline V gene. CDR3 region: CASSPGLRQGANEKLFF. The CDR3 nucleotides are TGTGCCAGCAGCCCCGGCCTTAGACAGGGGGCTAATGAAAAACTGTTTTTT.

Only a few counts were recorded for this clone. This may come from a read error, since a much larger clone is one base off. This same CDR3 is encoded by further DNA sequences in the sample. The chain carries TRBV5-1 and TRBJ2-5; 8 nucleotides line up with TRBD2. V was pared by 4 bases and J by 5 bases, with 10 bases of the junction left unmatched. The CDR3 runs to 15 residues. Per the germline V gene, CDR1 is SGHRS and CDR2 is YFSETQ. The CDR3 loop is CASSPSGRRGETQYF. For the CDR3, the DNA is TGCGCCAGCAGCCCCAGCGGGAGAAGGGGGGAGACCCAGTACTTC.

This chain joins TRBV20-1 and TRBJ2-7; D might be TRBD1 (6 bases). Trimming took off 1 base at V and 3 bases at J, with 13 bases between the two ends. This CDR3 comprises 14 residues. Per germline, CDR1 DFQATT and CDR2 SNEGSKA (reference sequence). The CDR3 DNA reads TGCAGTGCTAGAGGTGAGGACAGATACTACGAGCAGTACTTC. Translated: CSARGEDRYYEQYF.

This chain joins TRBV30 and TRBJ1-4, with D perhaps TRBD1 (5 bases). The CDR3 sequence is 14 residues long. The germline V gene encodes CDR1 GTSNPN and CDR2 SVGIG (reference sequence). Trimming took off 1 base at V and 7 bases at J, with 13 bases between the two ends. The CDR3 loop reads CAWSGQWRFEKLFF. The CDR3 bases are TGTGCCTGGAGTGGACAGTGGCGGTTTGAAAAACTGTTTTTT.

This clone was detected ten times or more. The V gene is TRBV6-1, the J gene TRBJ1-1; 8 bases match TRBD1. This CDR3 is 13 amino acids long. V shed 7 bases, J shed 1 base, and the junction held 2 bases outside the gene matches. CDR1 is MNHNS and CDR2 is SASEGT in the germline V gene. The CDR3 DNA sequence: TGTGCCAGCATTACAGGGGGGAACACTGAAGCTTTCTTT. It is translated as CASITGGNTEAFF.

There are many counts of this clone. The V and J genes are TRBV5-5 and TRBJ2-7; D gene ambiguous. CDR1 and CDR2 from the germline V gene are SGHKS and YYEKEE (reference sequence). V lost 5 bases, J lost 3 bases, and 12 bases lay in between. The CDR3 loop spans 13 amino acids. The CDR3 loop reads CASRQASGYEQYF. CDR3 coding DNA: TGTGCCAGCAGACAAGCCTCGGGCTACGAGCAGTACTTC.

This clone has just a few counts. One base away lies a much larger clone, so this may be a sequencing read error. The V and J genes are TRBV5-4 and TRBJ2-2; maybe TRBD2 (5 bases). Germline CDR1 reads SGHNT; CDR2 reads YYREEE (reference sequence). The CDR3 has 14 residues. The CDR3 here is CASSQDSNTGEPFF. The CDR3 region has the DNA TGTGCCAGCAGCCAGGACTCGAACACCGGGGAGCCGTTTTTT.

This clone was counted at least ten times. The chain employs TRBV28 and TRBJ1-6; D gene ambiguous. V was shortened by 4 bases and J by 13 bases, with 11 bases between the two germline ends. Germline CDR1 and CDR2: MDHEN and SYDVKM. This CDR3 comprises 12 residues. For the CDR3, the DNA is TGTGCCAGCAGTTATCCGGGTGGCCCCCTCCACTTT. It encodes CASSYPGGPLHF. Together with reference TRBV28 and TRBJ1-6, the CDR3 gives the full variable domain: DVKVTQSSRYLVKRTGEKVFLECVQDMDHENMFWYRQDPGLGLRLIYFSYDVKMKEKGDIPEGYSVSREKKERFSLILESASTNQTSMYLCASSYPGGPLHFGNGTRLTVT.

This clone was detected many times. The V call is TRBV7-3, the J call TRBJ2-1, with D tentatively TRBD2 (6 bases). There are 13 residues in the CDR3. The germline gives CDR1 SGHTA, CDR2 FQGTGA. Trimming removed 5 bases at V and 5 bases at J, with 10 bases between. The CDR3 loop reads CASSRENHNEQFF. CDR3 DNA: TGTGCCAGCAGCCGGGAGAACCACAATGAGCAGTTCTTC.

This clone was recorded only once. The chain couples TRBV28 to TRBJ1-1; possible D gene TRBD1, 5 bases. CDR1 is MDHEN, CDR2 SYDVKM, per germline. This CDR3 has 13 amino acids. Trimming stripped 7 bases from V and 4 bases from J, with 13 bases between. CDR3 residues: CASIRGDSTEAFF. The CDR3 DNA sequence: TGTGCCAGCATACGGGGTGACAGCACTGAAGCTTTCTTT. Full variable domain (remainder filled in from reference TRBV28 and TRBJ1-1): DVKVTQSSRYLVKRTGEKVFLECVQDMDHENMFWYRQDPGLGLRLIYFSYDVKMKEKGDIPEGYSVSREKKERFSLILESASTNQTSMYLCASIRGDSTEAFFGQGTRLTVV.

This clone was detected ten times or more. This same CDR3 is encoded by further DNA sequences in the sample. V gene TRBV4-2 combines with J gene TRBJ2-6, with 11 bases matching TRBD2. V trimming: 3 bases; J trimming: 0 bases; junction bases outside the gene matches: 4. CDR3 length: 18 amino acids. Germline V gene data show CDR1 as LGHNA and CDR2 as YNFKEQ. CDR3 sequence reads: CASSQYGTSGSGANVLTF. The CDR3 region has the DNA TGTGCCAGCAGCCAGTATGGGACTAGCGGCTCTGGGGCCAACGTCCTGACTTTC.

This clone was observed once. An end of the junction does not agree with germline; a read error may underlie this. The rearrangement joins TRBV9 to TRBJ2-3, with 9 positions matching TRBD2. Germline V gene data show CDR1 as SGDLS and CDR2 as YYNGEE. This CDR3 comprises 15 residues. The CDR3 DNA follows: TGTGTCAGCAGCCCCGAGGGGACTAGCTCCTATACGCAGTATTTT. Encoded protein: CVSSPEGTSSYTQYF.

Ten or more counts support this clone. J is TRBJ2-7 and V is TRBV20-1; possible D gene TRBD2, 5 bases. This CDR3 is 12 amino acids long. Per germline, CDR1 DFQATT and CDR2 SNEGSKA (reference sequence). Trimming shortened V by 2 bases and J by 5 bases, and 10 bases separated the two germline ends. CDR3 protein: CSARRTPNEQYF. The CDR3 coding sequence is TGCAGTGCTAGAAGGACTCCCAACGAGCAGTACTTC.